Shown below are 31 T cell receptor beta chains from a single sample sequenced in a study of cytomegalovirus exposure and HLA in healthy donors. The PCR contained 60 Vbeta and 13 Jbeta primers. TCRdb keeps only in-frame clones here, not all; method: immunoSEQ multiplex PCR. Altogether approximately 120,000 clones are present, 81% being singletons, with the ten largest covering roughly 2%. The sequenced sample consisted of PBMCs. These receptors originate from a man in his late teens or twenties in good health and CMV-seronegative.

The chain recombines TRBV27 with TRBJ1-2, with D perhaps TRBD1 (5 bases). The CDR3 is 14 residues long. V shed 5 bases and J shed 2 bases, with 12 bases lying between them. Germline V CDR1 and CDR2: MNHEY, SMNVEV (reference sequence). The CDR3, as DNA: TGTGCCAGCAGTCCCCTGACAGCAAACTATGGCTACACCTTC. This sequence encodes CASSPLTANYGYTF.

This sequence joins TRBV13 and TRBJ1-2, with TRBD1 identical over 9 bases. Losses at the gene ends were 1 base for V and 7 bases for J; bases not matched to a gene: 1. Germline CDR1 PRHDT, CDR2 FYEKMQ (reference sequence). The CDR3 consists of 13 residues. CDR3 protein: CASSLVGQGGYTF. CDR3 coding DNA: TGTGCCAGCAGCTTAGTGGGACAGGGTGGCTACACCTTC.

V usage is TRBV6-6 and J usage is TRBJ1-6; D is perhaps TRBD1 (5 bases). Trimming took off 6 bases at V and 3 bases at J, with 12 bases between the two ends. The germline CDR1 and CDR2 sequences are MNHNY and SVGAGI (reference sequence). The CDR3 covers 15 residues. DNA for the CDR3: TGTGCCAGCAGCCCCGGGGGGGTCTATAATTCACCCCTCCACTTT. As protein: CASSPGGVYNSPLHF.

The chain combines TRBV6-1 with TRBJ2-1; 7 bases are shared with TRBD2. The trim removed 4 bases at V and 9 bases at J, leaving 9 bases unmatched. Germline V gives CDR1 MNHNS, CDR2 SASEGT. The CDR3 loop spans 14 amino acids. The CDR3 DNA is TGTGCCAGCAGTGCCCGGACGGGCGGGGGTGAGCAGTTCTTC. Protein sequence: CASSARTGGGEQFF.

This clone was seen a few times. The chain uses TRBV19 and TRBJ1-2; 8 bases are a match to TRBD1. This CDR3 contains 16 residues. J gave up 5 bases and V 5 bases, and 13 bases lay outside the gene matches. The germline gives CDR1 LNHDA, CDR2 SQIVND (reference sequence). CDR3 nucleotides: TGTGCCAGTAGTGCCCTCGGACAGGGTAAATCGTATGGCTACACCTTC. Its translation is CASSALGQGKSYGYTF.

The genes are TRBV6-5 and TRBJ1-2; the D gene is possibly TRBD1 (6 bases). V shed 6 bases and J shed 8 bases, with 10 bases lying between them. From germline, CDR1 is MNHEY and CDR2 SVGAGI. There are 11 residues in the CDR3. CDR3 sequence: CASRHDRGYTF. In DNA, the CDR3 is TGTGCCAGCAGGCATGACAGGGGCTACACCTTC.

The genes are TRBV4-2 and TRBJ2-1; TRBD2 agrees at 10 bases. This CDR3 spans 17 amino acids. V was clipped by 1 base and J by 4 bases; unmatched bases: 7. Germline V gene data show CDR1 as LGHNA and CDR2 as YNFKEQ. CDR3 residues: CASSQAPLTSGYNEQFF. The CDR3 bases are TGTGCCAGCAGCCAAGCCCCGCTGACTAGCGGGTACAATGAGCAGTTCTTC.

The chain carries TRBV7-2 and TRBJ1-2; the match to TRBD1 covers 7 bases. The CDR3 is 17 residues long. Trimming cost V 0 bases and J 0 bases; bases outside gene matches: 7. Germline assignment: CDR1 SGHTA and CDR2 FQGNSA. The CDR3 region has the DNA TGTGCCAGCAGCTTAGCTCCGACAGGGCTTACTAACTATGGCTACACCTTC. This codes for CASSLAPTGLTNYGYTF.

The rearrangement joins TRBV11-2 to TRBJ1-6; TRBD1 is a possible D gene (5 bases). Germline V CDR1 and CDR2: SGHAT, FQNNGV. Trimming took off 2 bases at V and 5 bases at J, with 10 bases between the two ends. This CDR3 has 15 amino acids. As DNA, the CDR3 is TGTGCCAGCAGCTTAAGGGTAGGGGATAATTCACCCCTCCACTTT. Amino acids: CASSLRVGDNSPLHF.

The chain joins TRBV13 to TRBJ1-1; D might be TRBD1 (6 bases). Germline-derived CDR1 and CDR2 are PRHDT and FYEKMQ (reference sequence). The CDR3 is made up of 14 amino acids. Trimming removed 5 bases at V and 4 bases at J, with 14 bases between. CDR3 DNA: TGTGCCAGCAGCATCTCTACAGGGACCACTGAAGCTTTCTTT. Its translation: CASSISTGTTEAFF.

This chain links TRBV7-9 with TRBJ2-5; 7 bases match TRBD1. The junction had 3 bases not matched to a gene; V was cut back by 5 bases and J by 0 bases. Germline CDR1 reads SEHNR; CDR2 reads FQNEAQ (reference sequence). The CDR3 loop spans 14 amino acids. This chain's CDR3 is CASSLQGDQETQYF. The CDR3 region has the DNA TGTGCCAGCAGCCTCCAGGGGGACCAAGAGACCCAGTACTTC.

The genes are TRBV27 and TRBJ2-7; 13 bases match TRBD2. V was pared by 6 bases and J by 0 bases, with 2 bases of the junction left unmatched. This CDR3 is built from 15 residues. CDR1 and CDR2 (germline): MNHEY, SMNVEV (reference sequence). The CDR3 protein is CASRTSGGTSYEQYF. The CDR3 nucleotides are TGTGCCAGCAGGACTAGCGGGGGGACCTCCTACGAGCAGTACTTC.

Comment on this clone: A read error may account for a junction end that differs from germline. This chain connects TRBV4-2 to TRBJ1-2; D may be TRBD1 (5 bases). Germline values: CDR1 LGHNA, CDR2 YNFKEQ. This CDR3 is 13 amino acids long. This chain's CDR3 is CASSQSLGDGHTF. The DNA for the CDR3 is TGTGCCAGCAGCCAAAGCCTAGGGGATGGCCACACCTTC.

The chain combines TRBV6-1 with TRBJ1-5, with D possibly matching TRBD1 (6 bases). The CDR3 has 15 amino acids. Germline assignment: CDR1 MNHNS and CDR2 SASEGT. V lost 11 bases and J 0 bases, leaving 17 bases between the germline ends. This CDR3 reads CAVLRTVASNQPQHF. CDR3 DNA: TGTGCCGTTCTTCGGACAGTCGCTAGCAATCAGCCCCAGCATTTT.

The CDR3: CASSLGGKGNQPQHF. The CDR3 DNA is TGTGCCAGCAGCCTAGGGGGCAAAGGCAATCAGCCCCAGCATTTT. The rearrangement links TRBV14 to TRBJ1-5; the match to TRBD1 covers 7 bases. The germline V gene has CDR1 SGHDN and CDR2 FVKESK. V lost 4 bases and J lost 2; bases outside the gene matches: 5. The CDR3 is 15 amino acids.

Turning to this clone: Other nucleotide sequences from this sample produce the same CDR3. This chain connects TRBV19 to TRBJ1-1; D possibly corresponds to TRBD1 (6 bases). Germline V gene sequence: CDR1 LNHDA, CDR2 SQIVND (reference sequence). Between the trimmed V and J ends, which lost 2 bases and 4 bases, there was a span of 14 bases. The CDR3 spans 15 residues. The DNA of the CDR3 is TGTGCCAGTAGTATACCGGGGGGCGCGGGCACTGAAGCTTTCTTT. It is translated as CASSIPGGAGTEAFF. The variable domain in full, with the rest retrieved from reference TRBV19 and TRBJ1-1, is DGGITQSPKYLFRKEGQNVTLSCEQNLNHDAMYWYRQDPGQGLRLIYYSQIVNDFQKGDIAEGYSVSREKKESFPLTVTSAQKNPTAFYLCASSIPGGAGTEAFFGQGTRLTVV.

The rearrangement joins TRBV27 to TRBJ1-2; a possible D gene is TRBD1 (6 bases). The germline gives CDR1 MNHEY, CDR2 SMNVEV (reference sequence). This CDR3 spans 17 amino acids. V gave up 6 bases and J gave up 2 bases, with 22 bases separating them. The CDR3, as DNA: TGTGCCAGCAGAGAAAGCGGGGGCGGGGGGCCCAACTATGGCTACACCTTC. It is translated as CASRESGGGGPNYGYTF.

The chain employs TRBV7-2 and TRBJ2-7, with 9 bases fitting TRBD1. Per germline, CDR1 SGHTA and CDR2 FQGNSA. J lost 0 bases, V lost 4 bases, and 4 bases had no gene match. The CDR3 length is 15 residues. CDR3 in DNA: TGTGCCAGCAGCTCTGGGACAGGGTTCTCCTACGAGCAGTACTTC. Translation: CASSSGTGFSYEQYF. The full variable domain, rest sourced from reference TRBV7-2 and TRBJ2-7, is GAGVSQSPSNKVTEKGKDVELRCDPISGHTALYWYRQSLGQGLEFLIYFQGNSAPDKSGLPSDRFSAERTGGSVSTLTIQRTQQEDSAVYLCASSSGTGFSYEQYFGPGTRLTVT.

This chain uses TRBV5-4 with TRBJ2-7, with TRBD2 matching 8 bases. V was clipped by 1 base and J by 6 bases; unmatched bases: 15. The CDR3 sequence is 17 residues long. CDR1 is SGHNT and CDR2 is YYREEE in the germline V gene (reference sequence). CDR3 protein: CASSLYGSGGRLLEQYF. CDR3 DNA: TGTGCCAGCAGCTTGTATGGCAGCGGGGGAAGGCTCCTCGAGCAGTACTTC.

This CDR3 is CASRATGVNQPQHF. CDR3 coding DNA: TGCGCCAGCAGAGCGACAGGGGTAAACCAGCCCCAGCATTTT. The chain combines TRBV5-1 with TRBJ1-5; 8 nucleotides match TRBD1. Germline loops: CDR1 SGHRS, CDR2 YFSETQ. V gave up 5 bases and J gave up 7 bases; unmatched junction bases: 8. The CDR3 is made up of 14 amino acids. Full variable domain (outside the CDR3, taken from reference TRBV5-1 and TRBJ1-5): KAGVTQTPRYLIKTRGQQVTLSCSPISGHRSVSWYQQTPGQGLQFLFEYFSETQRNKGNFPGRFSGRQFSNSRSEMNVSTLELGDSALYLCASRATGVNQPQHFGDGTRLSIL.

V gene TRBV18 combines with J gene TRBJ1-1; maybe TRBD1 (5 bases). The CDR3 loop spans 12 amino acids. Between the trimmed V and J ends, which lost 2 bases and 11 bases, there was a span of 12 bases. Germline V gives CDR1 KGHSH, CDR2 LQKENI. DNA for the CDR3: TGTGCCAGCTCACCAGGGCAGGGTGGTGCTTTCTTT. Translating it yields CASSPGQGGAFF. The complete variable domain, with remaining parts taken from reference TRBV18 and TRBJ1-1, reads NAGVMQNPRHLVRRRGQEARLRCSPMKGHSHVYWYRQLPEEGLKFMVYLQKENIIDESGMPKERFSAEFPKEGPSILRIQQVVRGDSAAYFCASSPGQGGAFFGQGTRLTVV.

This chain joins TRBV11-3 and TRBJ1-1; D gene ambiguous. Looked up from germline, CDR1 is SGHNT and CDR2 is YENEEA. Deletions cut 4 bases from V and 1 base from J, with 7 bases between. The CDR3 contains 13 residues. The DNA of the CDR3 is TGTGCCAGCAGCTCCAACAGGAACACTGAAGCTTTCTTT. This codes for CASSSNRNTEAFF.

This sequence joins TRBV9 and TRBJ1-2, with 11 bases lining up with TRBD1. CDR1 SGDLS and CDR2 YYNGEE come from the germline V gene. The CDR3 extends over 16 amino acids. Trimming removed 0 bases from V and 6 bases from J; junction bases left unmatched: 7. CDR3 sequence: CASSVATRTGGDGYTF. CDR3 nucleotide sequence: TGTGCCAGCAGCGTAGCTACCCGGACAGGGGGCGATGGCTACACCTTC. Based on the CDR3 plus reference TRBV9 and TRBJ1-2, the full variable domain is DSGVTQTPKHLITATGQRVTLRCSPRSGDLSVYWYQQSLDQGLQFLIQYYNGEERAKGNILERFSAQQFPDLHSELNLSSLELGDSALYFCASSVATRTGGDGYTFGSGTRLTVV.

This sequence joins TRBV29-1 and TRBJ2-1; 12 positions agree with TRBD1. Germline CDR1 reads SQVTM; CDR2 reads ANQGSEA. The V gene end was trimmed by 1 base and the J gene end by 9 bases; junction bases not matched to a gene: 10. This CDR3 region has 16 residues. This CDR3 reads CSVEGYPGQGATEQFF. The CDR3 coding sequence is TGCAGCGTTGAAGGCTATCCGGGACAGGGGGCGACTGAGCAGTTCTTC.

In its sample, this clone was seen once. The junction and the germline gene differ at one end; a read error may be behind it. The CDR3 spells CSSSPDSFTEAFF. CDR3 bases: TGTTCCAGCAGCCCGGACAGTTTCACTGAAGCTTTCTTT. The rearrangement joins TRBV7-9 to TRBJ1-1, with D possibly being TRBD1 (6 bases). CDR3 length: 13 residues. Looked up from germline, CDR1 is SEHNR and CDR2 is FQNEAQ (reference sequence).

This clone was picked up a small number of times. V and J are TRBV5-1 and TRBJ2-7; TRBD2 matches 14 bases. Germline loops: CDR1 SGHRS, CDR2 YFSETQ. The CDR3 has 15 residues. The J segment lost 2 bases and the V segment lost 4 bases, leaving 2 bases of the junction unmatched. CDR3 residues: CASSAGLAGAYEQYF. CDR3 coding DNA: TGCGCCAGCAGCGCGGGACTAGCGGGGGCCTACGAGCAGTACTTC.

The J gene is TRBJ2-5, the V gene TRBV6-6; TRBD2 agrees at 12 bases. Per the germline V gene, CDR1 is MNHNY and CDR2 is SVGAGI (reference sequence). CDR3 size: 15 residues. Trimming took 6 bases from V and 5 from J; bases not matched to a gene: 7. The CDR3 reads CASSPSGGAGETQYF. CDR3 coding DNA: TGTGCCAGCAGCCCTAGCGGGGGGGCCGGGGAGACCCAGTACTTC.

The chain joins TRBV5-1 to TRBJ2-5, with D uncertain. V gave up 0 bases and J gave up 2 bases, with 11 bases separating them. The germline CDR1 and CDR2 sequences are SGHRS and YFSETQ. The CDR3 runs to 15 residues. The CDR3 bases are TGCGCCAGCAGCTTGGGTCAGATAATACAAGAGACCCAGTACTTC. It codes for CASSLGQIIQETQYF. The variable domain in full, with the rest retrieved from reference TRBV5-1 and TRBJ2-5, is KAGVTQTPRYLIKTRGQQVTLSCSPISGHRSVSWYQQTPGQGLQFLFEYFSETQRNKGNFPGRFSGRQFSNSRSEMNVSTLELGDSALYLCASSLGQIIQETQYFGPGTRLLVL.

The genes are TRBV11-2 and TRBJ2-7, with 8 bases matching TRBD1. CDR3 length: 14 amino acids. CDR1 and CDR2 from the germline V gene are SGHAT and FQNNGV. The junction had 8 bases not matched to a gene; V was cut back by 5 bases and J by 5 bases. The CDR3 region is CASSLTGVQDEQYF. The CDR3, as DNA: TGTGCCAGCAGCCTGACAGGGGTTCAGGACGAGCAGTACTTC.

The rearrangement links TRBV18 to TRBJ1-2, with D tentatively TRBD1 (6 bases). The germline CDR1 and CDR2 sequences are KGHSH and LQKENI. This CDR3 is 11 amino acids long. Trimming pared 3 bases from V and 8 bases from J, leaving 7 bases between. The CDR3 loop is CASSPGQGYTF. The CDR3, as DNA: TGTGCCAGCTCACCCGGACAGGGCTACACCTTC. The full variable domain, with the rest looked up from reference TRBV18 and TRBJ1-2, is NAGVMQNPRHLVRRRGQEARLRCSPMKGHSHVYWYRQLPEEGLKFMVYLQKENIIDESGMPKERFSAEFPKEGPSILRIQQVVRGDSAAYFCASSPGQGYTFGSGTRLTVV.

This chain's CDR3 is CASRRTSGDYEQYF. The CDR3 DNA reads as TGTGCCAGCAGGCGGACTAGCGGGGACTACGAGCAGTACTTC. J is TRBJ2-5 and V is TRBV6-5; 12 bases are shared with TRBD2. The J call may be incorrect, as the DNA end agrees better with TRBJ2-7. The germline gives CDR1 MNHEY, CDR2 SVGAGI. The CDR3 covers 14 residues.